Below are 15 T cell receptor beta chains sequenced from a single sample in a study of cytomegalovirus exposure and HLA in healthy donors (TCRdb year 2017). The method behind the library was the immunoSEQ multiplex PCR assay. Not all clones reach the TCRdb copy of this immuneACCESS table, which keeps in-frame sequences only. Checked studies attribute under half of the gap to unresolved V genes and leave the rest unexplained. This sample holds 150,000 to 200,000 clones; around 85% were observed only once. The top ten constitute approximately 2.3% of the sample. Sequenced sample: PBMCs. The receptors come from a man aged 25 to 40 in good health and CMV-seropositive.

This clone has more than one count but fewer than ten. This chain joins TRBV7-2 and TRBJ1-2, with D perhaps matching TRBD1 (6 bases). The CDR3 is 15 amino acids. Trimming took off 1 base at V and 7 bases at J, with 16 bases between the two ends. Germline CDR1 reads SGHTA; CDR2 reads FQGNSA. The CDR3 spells CASSLGQGPAGGYTF. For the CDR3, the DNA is TGTGCCAGCAGCTTAGGTCAGGGGCCTGCAGGTGGCTACACCTTC.

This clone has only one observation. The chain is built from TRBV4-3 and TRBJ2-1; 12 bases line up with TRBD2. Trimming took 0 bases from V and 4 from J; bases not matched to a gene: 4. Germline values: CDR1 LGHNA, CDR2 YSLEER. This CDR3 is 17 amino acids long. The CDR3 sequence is CASSQDRGTSGYNEQFF. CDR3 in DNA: TGCGCCAGCAGCCAAGATCGCGGGACTAGCGGGTACAATGAGCAGTTCTTC.

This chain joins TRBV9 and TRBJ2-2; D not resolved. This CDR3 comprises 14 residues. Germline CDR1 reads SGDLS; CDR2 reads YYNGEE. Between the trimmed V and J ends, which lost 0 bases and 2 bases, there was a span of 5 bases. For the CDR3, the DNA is TGTGCCAGCAGCGTAGTCCCTAACACCGGGGAGCTGTTTTTT. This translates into CASSVVPNTGELFF.

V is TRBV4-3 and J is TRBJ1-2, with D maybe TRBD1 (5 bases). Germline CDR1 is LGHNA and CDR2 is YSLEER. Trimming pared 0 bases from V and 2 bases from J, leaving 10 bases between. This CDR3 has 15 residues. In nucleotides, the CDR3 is TGCGCCAGCAGCCAAGACCCAGGGATAAACTATGGCTACACCTTC. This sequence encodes CASSQDPGINYGYTF.

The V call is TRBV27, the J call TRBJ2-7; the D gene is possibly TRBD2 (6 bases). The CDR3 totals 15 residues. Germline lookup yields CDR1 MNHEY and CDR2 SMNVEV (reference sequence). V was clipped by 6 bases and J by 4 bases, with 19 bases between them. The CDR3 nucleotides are TGTGCCAGCAGCCTGGGCCCCGGGCTAGCGTACGAGCAGTACTTC. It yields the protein CASSLGPGLAYEQYF.

CDR3 bases: TGTGCCAGCAGTGATCGAACAGGGGGTGGTAATTCACCCCTCCACTTT. Translation gives CASSDRTGGGNSPLHF. This chain links TRBV9 with TRBJ1-6; TRBD1 matches 8 bases. The trim removed 5 bases at V and 6 bases at J, leaving 10 bases unmatched. CDR3 length: 16 residues. Germline values: CDR1 SGDLS, CDR2 YYNGEE.

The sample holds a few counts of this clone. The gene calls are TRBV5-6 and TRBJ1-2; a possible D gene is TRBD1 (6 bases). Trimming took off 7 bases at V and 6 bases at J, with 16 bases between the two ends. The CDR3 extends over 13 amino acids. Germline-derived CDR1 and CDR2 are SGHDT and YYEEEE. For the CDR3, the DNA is TGTGCCAGCGAGGACAGACCTTACCATGGCTACACCTTC. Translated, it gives CASEDRPYHGYTF.

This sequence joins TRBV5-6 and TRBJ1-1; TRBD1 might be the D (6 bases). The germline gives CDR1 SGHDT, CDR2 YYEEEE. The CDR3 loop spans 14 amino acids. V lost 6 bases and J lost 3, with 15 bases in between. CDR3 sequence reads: CASTTGGAYTEAFF. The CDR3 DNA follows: TGTGCCAGCACCACTGGGGGGGCCTACACTGAAGCTTTCTTT.

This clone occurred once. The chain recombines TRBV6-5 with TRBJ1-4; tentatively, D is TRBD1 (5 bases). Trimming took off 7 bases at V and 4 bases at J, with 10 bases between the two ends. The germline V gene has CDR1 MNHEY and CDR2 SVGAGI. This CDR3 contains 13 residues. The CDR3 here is CASNGGGNEKLFF. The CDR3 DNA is TGTGCCAGCAATGGGGGAGGTAATGAAAAACTGTTTTTT.

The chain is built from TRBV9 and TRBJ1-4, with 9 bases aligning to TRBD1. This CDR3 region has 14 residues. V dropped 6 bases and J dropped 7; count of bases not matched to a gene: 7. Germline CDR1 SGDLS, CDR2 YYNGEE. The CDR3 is CASTPQGAGEKLFF. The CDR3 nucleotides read TGTGCCAGCACCCCACAGGGGGCGGGTGAAAAACTGTTTTTT. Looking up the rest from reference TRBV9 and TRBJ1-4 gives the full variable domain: DSGVTQTPKHLITATGQRVTLRCSPRSGDLSVYWYQQSLDQGLQFLIQYYNGEERAKGNILERFSAQQFPDLHSELNLSSLELGDSALYFCASTPQGAGEKLFFGSGTQLSVL.

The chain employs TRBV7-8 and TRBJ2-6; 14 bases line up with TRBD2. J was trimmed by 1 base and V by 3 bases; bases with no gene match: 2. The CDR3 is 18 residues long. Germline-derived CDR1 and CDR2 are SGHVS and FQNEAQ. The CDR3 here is CASSFGLAGGSGANVLTF. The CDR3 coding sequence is TGTGCCAGCAGCTTCGGACTAGCGGGGGGATCTGGGGCCAACGTCCTGACTTTC.

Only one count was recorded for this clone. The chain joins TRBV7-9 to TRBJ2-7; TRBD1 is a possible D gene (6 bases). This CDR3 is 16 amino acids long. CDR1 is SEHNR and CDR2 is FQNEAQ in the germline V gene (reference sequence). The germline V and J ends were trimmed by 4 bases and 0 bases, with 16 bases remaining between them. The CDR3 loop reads CASSSPPDRPSYEQYF. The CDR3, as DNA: TGTGCCAGCAGCTCCCCCCCTGACAGGCCCTCCTACGAGCAGTACTTC.

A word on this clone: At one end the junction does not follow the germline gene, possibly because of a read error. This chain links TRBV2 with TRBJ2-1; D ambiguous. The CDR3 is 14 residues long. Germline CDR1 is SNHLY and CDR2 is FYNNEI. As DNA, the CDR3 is TGTGCCAGCACTGAACGGGTCTCCTACAATGAGCAGTTCTTC. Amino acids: CASTERVSYNEQFF. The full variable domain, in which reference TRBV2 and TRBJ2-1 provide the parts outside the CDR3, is EPEVTQTPSHQVTQMGQEVILRCVPISNHLYFYWYRQILGQKVEFLVSFYNNEISEKSEIFDDQFSVERPDGSNFTLKIRSTKLEDSAMYFCASTERVSYNEQFFGPGTRLTVL.

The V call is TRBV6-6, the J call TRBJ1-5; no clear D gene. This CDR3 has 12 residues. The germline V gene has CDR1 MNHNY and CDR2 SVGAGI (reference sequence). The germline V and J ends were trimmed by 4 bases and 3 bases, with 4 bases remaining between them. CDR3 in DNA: TGTGCCAGCAGTTTCCTCAATCAGCCCCAGCATTTT. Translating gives CASSFLNQPQHF.

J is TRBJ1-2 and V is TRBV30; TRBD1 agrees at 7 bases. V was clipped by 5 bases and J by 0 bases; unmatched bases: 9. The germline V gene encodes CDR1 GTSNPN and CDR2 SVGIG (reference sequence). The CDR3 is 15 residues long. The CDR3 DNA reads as TGTGCCTGGGAGCCGGGACAGCGAGCTAACTATGGCTACACCTTC. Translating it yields CAWEPGQRANYGYTF.